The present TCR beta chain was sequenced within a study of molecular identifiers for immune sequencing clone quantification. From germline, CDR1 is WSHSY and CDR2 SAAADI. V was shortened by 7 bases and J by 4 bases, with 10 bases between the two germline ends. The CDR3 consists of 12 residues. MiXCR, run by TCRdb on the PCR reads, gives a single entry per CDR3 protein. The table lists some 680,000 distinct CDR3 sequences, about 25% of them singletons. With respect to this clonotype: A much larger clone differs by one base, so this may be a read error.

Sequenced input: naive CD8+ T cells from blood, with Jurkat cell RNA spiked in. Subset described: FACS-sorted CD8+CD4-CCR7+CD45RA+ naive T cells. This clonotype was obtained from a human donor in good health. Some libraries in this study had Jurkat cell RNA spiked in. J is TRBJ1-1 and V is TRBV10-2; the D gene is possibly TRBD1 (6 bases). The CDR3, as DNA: TGCGCCAGCACAGGGGTGAGCACTGAAGCTTTCTTT. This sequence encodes CASTGVSTEAFF.